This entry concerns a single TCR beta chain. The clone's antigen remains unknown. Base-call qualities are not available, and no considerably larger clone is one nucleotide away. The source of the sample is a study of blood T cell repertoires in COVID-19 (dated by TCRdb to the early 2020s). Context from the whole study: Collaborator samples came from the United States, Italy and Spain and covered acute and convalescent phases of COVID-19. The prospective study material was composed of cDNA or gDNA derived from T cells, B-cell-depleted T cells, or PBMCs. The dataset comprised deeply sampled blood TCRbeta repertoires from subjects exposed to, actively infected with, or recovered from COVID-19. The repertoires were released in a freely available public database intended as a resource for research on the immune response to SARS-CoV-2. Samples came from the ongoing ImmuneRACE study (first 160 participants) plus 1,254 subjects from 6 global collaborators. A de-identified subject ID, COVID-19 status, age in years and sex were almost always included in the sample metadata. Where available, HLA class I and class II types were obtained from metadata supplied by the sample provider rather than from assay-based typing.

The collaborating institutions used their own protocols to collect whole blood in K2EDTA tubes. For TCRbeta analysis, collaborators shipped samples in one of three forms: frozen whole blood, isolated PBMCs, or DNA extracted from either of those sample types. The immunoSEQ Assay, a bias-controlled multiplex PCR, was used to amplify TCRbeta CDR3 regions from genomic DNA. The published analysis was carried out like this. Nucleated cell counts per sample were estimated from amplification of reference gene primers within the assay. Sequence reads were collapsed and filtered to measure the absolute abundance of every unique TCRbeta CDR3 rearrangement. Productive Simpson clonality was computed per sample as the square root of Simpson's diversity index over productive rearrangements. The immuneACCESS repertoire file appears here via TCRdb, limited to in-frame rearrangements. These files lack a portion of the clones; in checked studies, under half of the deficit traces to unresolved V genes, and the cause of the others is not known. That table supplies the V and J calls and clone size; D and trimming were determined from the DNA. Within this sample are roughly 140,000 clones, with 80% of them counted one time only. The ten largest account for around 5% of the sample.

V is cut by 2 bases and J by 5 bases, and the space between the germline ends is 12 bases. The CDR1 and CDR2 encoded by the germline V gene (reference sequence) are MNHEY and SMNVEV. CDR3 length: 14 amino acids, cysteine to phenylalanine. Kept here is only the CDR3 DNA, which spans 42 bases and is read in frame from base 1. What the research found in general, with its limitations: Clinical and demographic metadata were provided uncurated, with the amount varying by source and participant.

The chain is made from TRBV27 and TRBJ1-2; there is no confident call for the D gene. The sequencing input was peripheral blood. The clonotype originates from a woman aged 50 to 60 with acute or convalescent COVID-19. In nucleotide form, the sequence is TGTGCCAGCAGTTTAGCGGGCAGTTCGTATGGCTACACCTTC. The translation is CASSLAGSSYGYTF.